The clone carrying this T cell receptor beta chain has only one observation. What it recognizes is unknown. cDNA reverse transcribed from extracted RNA served as the sequencing template. The table came from immunoSEQ multiplex PCR; TCRdb's copy has only in-frame clones and leaves some out. The data show roughly 140,000 clones, roughly four fifths seen once. This record belongs to a study of CD8+ T cells in alopecia areata. Treatment indicated: oral pan-JAK inhibitor, 5-10 mg twice daily. Alopecia areata patients provided lesional scalp punch biopsies and peripheral blood, both collected for the study. Points from the study as a whole: Researchers report lesional scalp, most notably alopecia totalis/universalis, outstripped normal scalp in clonality.

Trimming took 1 base from V and 1 from J; bases not matched to a gene: 9. The CDR3 has 18 residues. The germline CDR1 and CDR2 sequences are SGHRS and YFSETQ. Sequenced material: CD8+ T cells sorted from blood, taken at week 4, from a patient treated with tofacitinib. The chain carries TRBV5-1 and TRBJ1-5, with 9 positions matching TRBD1. This clonotype was sampled from a human donor with alopecia areata. The DNA for the CDR3 is TGCGCCAGCAGCTTGACCCCGACAGGGGGGATCAGCAATCAGCCCCAGCATTTT. Amino acid sequence: CASSLTPTGGISNQPQHF.